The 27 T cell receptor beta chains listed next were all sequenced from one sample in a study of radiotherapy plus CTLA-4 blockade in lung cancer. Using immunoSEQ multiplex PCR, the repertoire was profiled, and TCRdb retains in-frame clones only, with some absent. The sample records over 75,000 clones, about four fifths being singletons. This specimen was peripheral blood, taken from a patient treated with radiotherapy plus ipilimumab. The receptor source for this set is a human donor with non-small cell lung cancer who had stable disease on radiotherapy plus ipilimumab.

The DNA of the CDR3 is TGCGCCAGCAGCTTGGCCGGGACAGAAGAGACCCAGTACTTC. Protein: CASSLAGTEETQYF. The chain combines TRBV5-1 with TRBJ2-5; TRBD1 agrees at 7 bases. The CDR3 extends over 14 amino acids. V lost 0 bases and J lost 3; bases outside the gene matches: 2. Germline CDR1 and CDR2: SGHRS and YFSETQ.

The CDR3 DNA reads TGTGCCAGCTCACCATTGTCAGGGGACAATGAGCAGTTCTTC. Its translation: CASSPLSGDNEQFF. The V call is TRBV18, the J call TRBJ2-1; D possibly corresponds to TRBD1 (6 bases). Per germline, CDR1 KGHSH and CDR2 LQKENI. The CDR3 is 14 residues long. V lost 2 bases to trimming and J lost 5 bases, with 10 bases between them.

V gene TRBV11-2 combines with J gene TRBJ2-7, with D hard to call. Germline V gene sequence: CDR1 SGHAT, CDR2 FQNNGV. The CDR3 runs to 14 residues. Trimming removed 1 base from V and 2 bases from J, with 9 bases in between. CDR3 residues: CASSLVRGTYEQYF. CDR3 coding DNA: TGTGCCAGCAGCTTAGTCCGCGGAACCTACGAGCAGTACTTC.

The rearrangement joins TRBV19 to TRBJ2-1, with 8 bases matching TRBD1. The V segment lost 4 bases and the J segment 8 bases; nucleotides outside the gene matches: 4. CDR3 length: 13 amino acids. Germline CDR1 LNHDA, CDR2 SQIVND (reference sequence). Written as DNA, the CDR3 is TGTGCCAGTAGTACGCCAGGGGGCCATGAGCAGTTCTTC. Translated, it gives CASSTPGGHEQFF. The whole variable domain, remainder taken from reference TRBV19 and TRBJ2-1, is DGGITQSPKYLFRKEGQNVTLSCEQNLNHDAMYWYRQDPGQGLRLIYYSQIVNDFQKGDIAEGYSVSREKKESFPLTVTSAQKNPTAFYLCASSTPGGHEQFFGPGTRLTVL.

CDR3 nucleotides: TGCGCCAGCAGTGATCCAGCGGGGTCTGAAGAGACCCAGTACTTC. It translates to CASSDPAGSEETQYF. The chain employs TRBV10-1 and TRBJ2-5; TRBD2 aligns across 7 bases. The CDR3 covers 15 residues. Germline trimming cut 3 bases from V and 3 bases from J; bases unmatched to any gene: 7. Germline V gene data show CDR1 as WNHNN and CDR2 as SYGVQD (reference sequence).

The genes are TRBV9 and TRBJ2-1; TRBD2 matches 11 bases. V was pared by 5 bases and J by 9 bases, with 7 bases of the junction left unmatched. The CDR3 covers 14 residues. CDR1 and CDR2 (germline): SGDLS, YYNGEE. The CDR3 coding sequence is TGTGCCAGCAGTCGGGTAGCGGGGGGGAGTGAGCAGTTCTTC. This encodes CASSRVAGGSEQFF.

The CDR3 is CASSVAGAPNGYTF. The CDR3, as DNA: TGTGCCAGCAGCGTTGCGGGCGCACCTAATGGCTACACCTTC. The rearrangement uses TRBV9 and TRBJ1-2; the D is unclear. The germline V and J ends were trimmed by 2 bases and 6 bases, with 14 bases remaining between them. The germline CDR1 and CDR2 sequences are SGDLS and YYNGEE. CDR3 length equals 14 residues.

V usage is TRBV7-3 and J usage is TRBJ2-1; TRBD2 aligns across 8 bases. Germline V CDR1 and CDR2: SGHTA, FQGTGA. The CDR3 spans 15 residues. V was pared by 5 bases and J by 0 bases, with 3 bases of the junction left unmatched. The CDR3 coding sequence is TGTGCCAGCAGCACAAGCGGGAGCTCCTACAATGAGCAGTTCTTC. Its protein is CASSTSGSSYNEQFF. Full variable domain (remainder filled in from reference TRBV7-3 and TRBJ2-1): GAGVSQTPSNKVTEKGKYVELRCDPISGHTALYWYRQSLGQGPEFLIYFQGTGAADDSGLPNDRFFAVRPEGSVSTLKIQRTERGDSAVYLCASSTSGSSYNEQFFGPGTRLTVL.

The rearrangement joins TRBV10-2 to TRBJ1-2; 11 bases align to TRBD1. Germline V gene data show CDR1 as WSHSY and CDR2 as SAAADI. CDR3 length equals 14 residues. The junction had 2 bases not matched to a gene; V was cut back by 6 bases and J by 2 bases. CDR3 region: CASRGQGENYGYTF. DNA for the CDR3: TGCGCCAGCAGGGGACAGGGGGAAAACTATGGCTACACCTTC.

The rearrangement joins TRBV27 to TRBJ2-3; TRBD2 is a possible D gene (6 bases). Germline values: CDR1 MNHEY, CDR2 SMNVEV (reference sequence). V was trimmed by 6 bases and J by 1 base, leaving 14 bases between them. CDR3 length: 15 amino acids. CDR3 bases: TGTGCCAGCAGCGGACCGGGACTTCGCACAGATACGCAGTATTTT. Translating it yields CASSGPGLRTDTQYF.

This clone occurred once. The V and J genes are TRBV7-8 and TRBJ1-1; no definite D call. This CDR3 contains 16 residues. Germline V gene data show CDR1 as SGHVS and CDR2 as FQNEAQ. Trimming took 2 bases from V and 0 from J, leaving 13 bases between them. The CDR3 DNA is TGTGCCAGCAGCTTAAGGGTCAGTCCTATGAACACTGAAGCTTTCTTT. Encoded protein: CASSLRVSPMNTEAFF.

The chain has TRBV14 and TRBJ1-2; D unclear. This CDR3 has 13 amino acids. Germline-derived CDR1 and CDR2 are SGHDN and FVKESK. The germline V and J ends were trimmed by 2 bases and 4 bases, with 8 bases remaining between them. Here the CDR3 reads CASSQNSPYGYTF. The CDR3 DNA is TGTGCCAGCAGCCAAAACAGCCCCTATGGCTACACCTTC.

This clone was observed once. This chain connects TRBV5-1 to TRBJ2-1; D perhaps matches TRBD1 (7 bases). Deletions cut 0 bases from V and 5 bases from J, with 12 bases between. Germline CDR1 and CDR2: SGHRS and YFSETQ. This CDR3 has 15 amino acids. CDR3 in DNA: TGCGCCAGCAGCTTGGGCGGGACAGTTAACAATGAGCAGTTCTTC. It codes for CASSLGGTVNNEQFF.

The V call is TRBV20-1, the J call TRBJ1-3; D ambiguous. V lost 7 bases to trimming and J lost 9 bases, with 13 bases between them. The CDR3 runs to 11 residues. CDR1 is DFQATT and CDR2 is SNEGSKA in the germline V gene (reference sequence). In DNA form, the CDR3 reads TGCAGTGGGTGGCAGCAGAGCACCATATATTTT. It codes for CSGWQQSTIYF.

This chain's CDR3 is CASSDAEVAGGRNTGELFF. Here the CDR3 DNA reads TGTGCCAGCAGTGACGCCGAGGTAGCGGGGGGGCGCAACACCGGGGAGCTGTTTTTT. V usage is TRBV6-4 and J usage is TRBJ2-2; 11 bases align to TRBD2. Germline-derived CDR1 and CDR2 are MRHNA and SNTAGT. V trimming: 2 bases; J trimming: 2 bases; junction bases outside the gene matches: 10. This CDR3 region has 19 residues.

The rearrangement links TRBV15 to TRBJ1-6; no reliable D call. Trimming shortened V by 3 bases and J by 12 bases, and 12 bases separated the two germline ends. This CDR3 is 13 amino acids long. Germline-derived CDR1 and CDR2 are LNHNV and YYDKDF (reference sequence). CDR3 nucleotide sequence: TGTGCCACCAGCAGGGACCGGTCGCGACCCCTCCACTTT. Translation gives CATSRDRSRPLHF.

CDR3 nucleotide sequence: TGTGCCAGCAGCCCACGGGGGTCCACAGATACGCAGTATTTT. Encoded protein: CASSPRGSTDTQYF. The chain employs TRBV5-6 and TRBJ2-3; TRBD2 is a possible D gene (6 bases). This CDR3 has 14 residues. Germline lookup yields CDR1 SGHDT and CDR2 YYEEEE. Trimming left V 4 bases short and J 2 bases short, with 11 bases between.

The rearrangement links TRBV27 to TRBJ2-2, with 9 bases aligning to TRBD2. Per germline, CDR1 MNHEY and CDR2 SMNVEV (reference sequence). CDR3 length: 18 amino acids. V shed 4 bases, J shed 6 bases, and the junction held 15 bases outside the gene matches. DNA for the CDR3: TGTGCCAGCAGTTCGATGAAGACGGGACTAGCTGGCGCCGGGGAGCTGTTTTTT. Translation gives CASSSMKTGLAGAGELFF.

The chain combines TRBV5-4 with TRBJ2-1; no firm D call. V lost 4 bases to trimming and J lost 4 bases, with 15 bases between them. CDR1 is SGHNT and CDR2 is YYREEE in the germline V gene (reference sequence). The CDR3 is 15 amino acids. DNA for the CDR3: TGTGCCAGCAGCCCACACACACTCCATTACAATGAGCAGTTCTTC. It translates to CASSPHTLHYNEQFF.

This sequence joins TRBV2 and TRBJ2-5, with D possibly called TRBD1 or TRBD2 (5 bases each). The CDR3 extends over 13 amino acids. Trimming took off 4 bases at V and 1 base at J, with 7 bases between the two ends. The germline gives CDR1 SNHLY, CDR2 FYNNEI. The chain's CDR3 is CASSGDGQETQYF. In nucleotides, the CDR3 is TGTGCCAGCAGTGGGGACGGCCAAGAGACCCAGTACTTC.

CDR3 coding DNA: TGTGCCAGCAGAGGCGCCAGGCCCCTCCACTTT. Translation gives CASRGARPLHF. This chain links TRBV2 with TRBJ1-6; D is unresolved. The CDR3 length is 11 residues. V was cut by 6 bases and J by 13 bases, with 10 bases left in between. CDR1 and CDR2 (germline): SNHLY, FYNNEI.

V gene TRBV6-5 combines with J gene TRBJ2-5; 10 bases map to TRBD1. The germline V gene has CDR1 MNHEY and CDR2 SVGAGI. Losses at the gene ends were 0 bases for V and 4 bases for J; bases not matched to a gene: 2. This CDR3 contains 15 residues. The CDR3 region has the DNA TGTGCCAGCAGTTACTCTGGGACAGGGGTAGAGACCCAGTACTTC. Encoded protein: CASSYSGTGVETQYF.

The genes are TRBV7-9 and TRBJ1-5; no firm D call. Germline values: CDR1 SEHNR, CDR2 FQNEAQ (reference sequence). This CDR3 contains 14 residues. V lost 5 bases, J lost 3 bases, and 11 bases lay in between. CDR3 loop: CASSPIGPNQPQHF. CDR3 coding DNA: TGTGCCAGCAGCCCCATAGGTCCCAATCAGCCCCAGCATTTT. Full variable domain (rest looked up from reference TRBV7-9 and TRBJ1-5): DTGVSQNPRHKITKRGQNVTFRCDPISEHNRLYWYRQTLGQGPEFLTYFQNEAQLEKSRLLSDRFSAERPKGSFSTLEIQRTEQGDSAMYLCASSPIGPNQPQHFGDGTRLSIL.

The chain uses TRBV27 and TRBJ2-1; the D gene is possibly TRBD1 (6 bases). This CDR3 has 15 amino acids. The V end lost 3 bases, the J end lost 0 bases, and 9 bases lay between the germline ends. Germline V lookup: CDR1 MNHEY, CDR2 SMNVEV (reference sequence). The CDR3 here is CASSFPGDSYNEQFF. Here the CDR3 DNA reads TGTGCCAGCAGTTTTCCAGGGGACTCCTACAATGAGCAGTTCTTC.

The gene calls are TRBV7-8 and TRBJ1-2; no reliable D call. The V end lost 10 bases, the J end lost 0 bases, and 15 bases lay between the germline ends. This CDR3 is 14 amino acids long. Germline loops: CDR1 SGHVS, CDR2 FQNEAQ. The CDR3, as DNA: TGTGCCACCGGTATGGGTCGGTCTAACTATGGCTACACCTTC. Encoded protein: CATGMGRSNYGYTF.

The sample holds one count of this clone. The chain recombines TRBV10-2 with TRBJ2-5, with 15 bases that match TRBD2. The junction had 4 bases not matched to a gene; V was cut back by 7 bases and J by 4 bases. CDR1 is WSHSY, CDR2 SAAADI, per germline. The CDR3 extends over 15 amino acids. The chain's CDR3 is CASTSGLAGGETQYF. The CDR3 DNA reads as TGCGCCAGCACCTCGGGACTAGCGGGAGGAGAGACCCAGTACTTC.

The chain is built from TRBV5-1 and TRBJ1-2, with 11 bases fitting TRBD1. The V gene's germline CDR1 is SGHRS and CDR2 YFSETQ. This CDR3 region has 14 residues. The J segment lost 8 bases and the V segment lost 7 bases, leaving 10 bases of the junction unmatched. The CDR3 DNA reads TGCGCCAGCTCGCCGGGACAGGGGGTGAGGGGCTACACCTTC. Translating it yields CASSPGQGVRGYTF.